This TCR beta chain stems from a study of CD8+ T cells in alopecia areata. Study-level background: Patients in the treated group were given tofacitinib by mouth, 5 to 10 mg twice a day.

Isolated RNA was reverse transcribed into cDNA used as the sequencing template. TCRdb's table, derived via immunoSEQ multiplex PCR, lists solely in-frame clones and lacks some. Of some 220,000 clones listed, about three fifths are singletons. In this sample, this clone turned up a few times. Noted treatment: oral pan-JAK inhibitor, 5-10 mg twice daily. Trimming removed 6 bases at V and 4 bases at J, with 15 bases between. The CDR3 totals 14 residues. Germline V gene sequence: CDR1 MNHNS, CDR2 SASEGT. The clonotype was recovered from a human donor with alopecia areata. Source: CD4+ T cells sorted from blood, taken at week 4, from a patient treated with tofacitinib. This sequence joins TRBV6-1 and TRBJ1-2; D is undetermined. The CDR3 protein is CASSSIGSSYGYTF. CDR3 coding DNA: TGTGCCAGCAGCTCCATTGGGAGTAGCTATGGCTACACCTTC.